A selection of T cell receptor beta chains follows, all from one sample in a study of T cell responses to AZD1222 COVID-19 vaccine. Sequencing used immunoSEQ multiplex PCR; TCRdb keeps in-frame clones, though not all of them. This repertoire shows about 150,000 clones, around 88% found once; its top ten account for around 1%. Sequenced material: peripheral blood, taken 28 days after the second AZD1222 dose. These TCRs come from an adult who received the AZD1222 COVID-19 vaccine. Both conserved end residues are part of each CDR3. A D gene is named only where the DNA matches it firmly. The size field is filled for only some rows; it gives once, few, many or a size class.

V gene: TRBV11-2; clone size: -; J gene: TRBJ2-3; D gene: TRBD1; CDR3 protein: CASSSAAGQENF; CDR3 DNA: TGTGCCAGCAGCTCCGCTGCGGGACAGGAGAATTTT
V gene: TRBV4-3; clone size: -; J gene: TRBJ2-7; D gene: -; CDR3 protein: CASSQDSSSYEQYF; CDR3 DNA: TGCGCCAGCAGCCAAGACTCGAGCTCCTACGAGCAGTACTTC
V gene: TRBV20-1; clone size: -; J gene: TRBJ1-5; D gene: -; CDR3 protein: CSASSNINQPQHF; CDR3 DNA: TGCAGTGCTAGTAGCAATATTAATCAGCCCCAGCATTTT
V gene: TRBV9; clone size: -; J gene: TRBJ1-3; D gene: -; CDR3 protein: CASSVGSEAGNTIYF; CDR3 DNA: TGTGCCAGCAGCGTAGGCAGTGAAGCTGGAAACACCATATATTTT
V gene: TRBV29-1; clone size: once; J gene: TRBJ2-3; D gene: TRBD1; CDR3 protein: CSVVGQGISTDTQYF; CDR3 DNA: TGCAGCGTCGTGGGACAGGGGATTAGCACAGATACGCAGTATTTT
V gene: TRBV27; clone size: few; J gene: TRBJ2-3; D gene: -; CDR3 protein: CASSFLNADTQYF; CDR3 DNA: TGTGCCAGCAGTTTTCTGAACGCAGATACGCAGTATTTT
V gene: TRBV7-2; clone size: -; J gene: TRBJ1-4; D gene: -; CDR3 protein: CASSFTAGATNEKLFF; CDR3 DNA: TGTGCCAGCAGCTTTACGGCAGGAGCAACTAATGAAAAACTGTTTTTT
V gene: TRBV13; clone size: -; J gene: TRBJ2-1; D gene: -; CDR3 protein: CASSFRDPYNEQFF; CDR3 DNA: TGTGCCAGCAGCTTTCGAGACCCTTACAATGAGCAGTTCTTC
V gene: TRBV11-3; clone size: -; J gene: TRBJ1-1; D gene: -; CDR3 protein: CASSLAAGAGTFF; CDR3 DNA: TGTGCCAGCAGCTTGGCCGCCGGTGCCGGGACTTTCTTT
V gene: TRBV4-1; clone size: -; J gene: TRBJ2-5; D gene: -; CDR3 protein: CASSARTTGETQYF; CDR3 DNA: TGCGCCAGCAGCGCGCGGACTACCGGAGAGACCCAGTACTTC
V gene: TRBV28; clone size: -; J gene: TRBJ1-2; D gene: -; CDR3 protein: CASSFPRTYYGYTF; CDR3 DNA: TGTGCCAGCAGTTTTCCCCGAACCTACTATGGCTACACCTTC
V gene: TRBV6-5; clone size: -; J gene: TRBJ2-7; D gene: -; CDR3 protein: CAGTSTSPYEQYF; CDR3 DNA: TGCGCAGGGACCAGCACCTCGCCCTACGAGCAGTACTTC
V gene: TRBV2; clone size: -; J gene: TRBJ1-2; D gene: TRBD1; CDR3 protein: CASSPGTGDHYGYTF; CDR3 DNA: TGTGCCAGCAGTCCCGGGACAGGGGATCACTATGGCTACACCTTC
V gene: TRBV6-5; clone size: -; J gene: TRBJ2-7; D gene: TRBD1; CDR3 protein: CASTPSGTGGFEQYF; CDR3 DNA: TGTGCCAGCACCCCTAGCGGGACAGGGGGCTTCGAGCAGTACTTC
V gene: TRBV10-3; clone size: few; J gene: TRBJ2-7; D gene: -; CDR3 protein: CAISENRYEQYF; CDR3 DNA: TGTGCCATCAGTGAGAACCGCTACGAGCAGTACTTC
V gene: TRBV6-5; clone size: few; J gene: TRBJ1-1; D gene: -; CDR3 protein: CASSYSGGVTEAFF; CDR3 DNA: TGTGCCAGCAGTTACTCAGGAGGGGTCACTGAAGCTTTCTTT
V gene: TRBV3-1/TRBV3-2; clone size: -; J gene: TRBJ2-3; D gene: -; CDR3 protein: CASSQDMTGGQDTQYF; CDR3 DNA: TGTGCCAGCAGCCAAGATATGACGGGGGGCCAGGATACGCAGTATTTT
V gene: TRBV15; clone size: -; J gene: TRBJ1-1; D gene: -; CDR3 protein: CATSRERQPEAFF; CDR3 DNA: TGTGCCACCAGCAGAGAAAGACAGCCTGAAGCTTTCTTT
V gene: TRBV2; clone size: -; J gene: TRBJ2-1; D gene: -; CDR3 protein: CASSPNNEQFF; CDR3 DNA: TGTGCCAGCAGTCCCAACAATGAGCAGTTCTTC
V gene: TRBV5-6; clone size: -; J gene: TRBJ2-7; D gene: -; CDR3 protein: CASSPEVEDTHSYEQYF; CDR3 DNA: TGTGCCAGCAGCCCGGAGGTCGAAGACACACACTCCTACGAGCAGTACTTC
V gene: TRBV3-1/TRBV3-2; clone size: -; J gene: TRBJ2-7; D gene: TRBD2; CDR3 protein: CASSQVGSSGGYEQYF; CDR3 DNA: TGTGCCAGCAGCCAAGTCGGCTCTAGCGGGGGTTACGAGCAGTACTTC
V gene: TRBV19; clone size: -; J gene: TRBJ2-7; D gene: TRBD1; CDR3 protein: CASSIEVDRENYEQYF; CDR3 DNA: TGTGCCAGTAGTATAGAAGTGGACAGGGAAAACTACGAGCAGTACTTC
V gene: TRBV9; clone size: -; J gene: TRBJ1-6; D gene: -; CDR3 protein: CASSVDRGTHNSPLHF; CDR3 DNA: TGTGCCAGCAGCGTAGATCGGGGGACCCATAATTCACCCCTCCACTTT
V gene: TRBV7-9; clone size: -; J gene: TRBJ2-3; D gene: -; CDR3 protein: CASSLLAGGTDTQYF; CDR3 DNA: TGTGCCAGCAGCTTATTGGCAGGGGGCACAGATACGCAGTATTTT
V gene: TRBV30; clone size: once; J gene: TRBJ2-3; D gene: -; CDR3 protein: CAWSVEVASPDTQYF; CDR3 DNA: TGTGCCTGGAGTGTAGAGGTGGCTTCCCCAGATACGCAGTATTTT
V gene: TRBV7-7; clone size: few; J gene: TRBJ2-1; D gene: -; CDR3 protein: CASSSDWCSYNEQFF; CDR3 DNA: TGTGCCAGCAGCTCGGACTGGTGCTCCTACAATGAGCAGTTCTTC
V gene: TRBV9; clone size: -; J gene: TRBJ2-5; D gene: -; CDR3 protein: CASSVRQEASETQYF; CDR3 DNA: TGTGCCAGCAGCGTTAGACAGGAGGCTTCCGAGACCCAGTACTTC
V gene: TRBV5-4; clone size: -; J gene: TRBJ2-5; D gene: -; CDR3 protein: CASSLRGQGDQETQYF; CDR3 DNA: TGTGCCAGCAGCTTGAGGGGTCAGGGCGACCAAGAGACCCAGTACTTC
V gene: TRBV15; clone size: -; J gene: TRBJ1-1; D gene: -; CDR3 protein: CATSRDYPGVGTEAFF; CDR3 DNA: TGTGCCACCAGCAGAGATTATCCGGGGGTCGGCACTGAAGCTTTCTTT
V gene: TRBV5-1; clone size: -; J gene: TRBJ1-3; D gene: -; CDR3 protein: CASSPTVVGNTIYF; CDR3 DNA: TGCGCCAGCAGCCCGACCGTGGTAGGAAACACCATATATTTT
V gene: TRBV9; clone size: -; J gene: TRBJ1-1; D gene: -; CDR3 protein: CASSVREAEAFF; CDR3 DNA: TGTGCCAGCAGCGTAAGGGAAGCTGAAGCTTTCTTT
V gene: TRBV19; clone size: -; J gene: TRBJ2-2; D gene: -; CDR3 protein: CASSMGWSGELFF; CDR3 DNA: TGTGCCAGTAGTATGGGTTGGTCCGGGGAGCTGTTTTTT
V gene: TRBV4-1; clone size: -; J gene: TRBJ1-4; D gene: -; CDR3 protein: CASRPRGGDEKLFF; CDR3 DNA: TGCGCCAGCAGACCTAGGGGTGGGGATGAAAAACTGTTTTTT